This entry concerns a single TCR beta chain. Its antigen is currently not known. No base-level quality is on record; no much larger clone is a single base apart. For survey sequencing, tumor libraries mostly used approximately 4.7 ug of input genomic DNA, with two replicates for each sample. The immunoSEQ hsTCRbeta kit was used to prepare TCRbeta libraries, following the manufacturer's instructions. An Illumina NovaSeq 6000 S4 flow cell was used to sequence the final libraries, which had first been combined to 3 nM. From the authors' description of their analysis: The immunoSEQ Analyzer handled quality control and preprocessing of the raw data. The analysis was limited to productive rearrangements, and each clonotype was defined by a unique CDR3 amino acid sequence. Using the R package tcR, the researchers computed the Gini-Simpson index as their estimate of repertoire clonality. Gini indices were compared with Student's t test, and associations with tumor size change were assessed by Pearson correlation. TCRdb took this table from immuneACCESS and kept in-frame rearrangements with V and J called. Such tables lack part of the clones; where checked against another copy, unresolved V genes explain under half of the gap, and the rest is unexplained. That table gives V, J and clone size, and the DNA gave D and trimming. A total of 5,500 to 7,000 clones appear in this sample, around three fifths of them only once. The ten largest account for about 8% of the sample.

CDR1 is given as LNHDA and CDR2 as SQIVND, both from the germline V gene (reference sequence). From cysteine to phenylalanine, the CDR3 is 15 amino acids long. CDR3 DNA only is kept here, 45 bases in frame from base 1. V gives up 2 bases and J gives up 1 base, and the segment between their germline ends measures 11 bases. The data derive from a study of neoadjuvant anti-PD-1 for oral cavity cancer (dated by TCRdb to about 2021). Background on the whole study: Before curative-intent surgical resection, most patients were given three to four biweekly doses of nivolumab at 3 mg/kg. A fourth nivolumab dose was given around day 43 to patients without progression, and definitive surgical resection was performed in those patients on days 50-56. Responders were defined as patients with complete response, partial response or stable disease by RECIST 1.1; non-responders were defined as patients with progression. An approximately 33% response rate was observed in the parent correlative cohort, in which more than nine patients were included. The full study reports these points: Higher pretreatment blood TCRbeta clonality and lower post-treatment tumor TCRbeta clonality were correlated with higher pretreatment blood Treg/Th17 ratios. Only a few patients per response group were included in the TCR analyses, and larger cohorts for validation were called for by the authors. Greater tumor shrinkage was correlated with larger post-treatment sizes of preexisting intratumoral clones, suggesting that expansion of preexisting clones contributed to response.

The time point label, as the study defines it: after neoadjuvant nivolumab, at surgical resection. The patients had newly diagnosed stage II-IVA oral cavity squamous cell carcinoma and had not received any prior systemic or radiation treatment. The cohort was made up of patients with locally advanced, HPV-negative oral cavity squamous cell carcinoma. The samples were drawn from a longitudinal correlative study tied to a single-arm phase II trial testing neoadjuvant nivolumab in oral cavity squamous cell carcinoma. Subject-matched pre- and post-treatment PBMCs and tumors from three responders and three non-responders were subjected to genomic DNA-based TCRbeta sequencing. Genomic DNA was isolated from tumor tissue using the Maxwell RSC DNA from Tissue kit.

This TCR was recovered from a person between 40 and 85 years old with oral cavity squamous cell carcinoma. This material consisted of tumor tissue, taken after nivolumab (anti-PD-1) treatment. In this chain, TRBV19 is recombined with TRBJ2-5; perhaps TRBD1 is the D gene, with 6 bases matching. At the DNA level, the sequence is TGTGCCAGTAGTATAAGCTACAGGGCCCAAGAGACCCAGTACTTC. Its protein is CASSISYRAQETQYF. Outside the CDR3, residues come from the reference TRBV19 and TRBJ2-5 proteins, so the full variable domain is: DGGITQSPKYLFRKEGQNVTLSCEQNLNHDAMYWYRQDPGQGLRLIYYSQIVNDFQKGDIAEGYSVSREKKESFPLTVTSAQKNPTAFYLCASSISYRAQETQYFGPGTRLLVL.